This T cell receptor beta chain was recorded in a study of shared clonotypes between healthy human individuals (dated by TCRdb to the early 2020s). Concerning the study at large: The cohort comprised a couple of women and a few men aged 18 to 49 years. For each donor, three plates each were used for CD4 naive and CD4 memory, two plates were used for CD8 naive, and one plate was used for CD8 memory. Blood TCR repertoires of five healthy adults were deeply sequenced to estimate repertoire size and the extent of clonotype sharing between individuals. To increase sequencing depth and limit assay-specific biases, different laboratories used diverse techniques to prepare libraries and sequence TCR repertoires. Each donor's leukapheresis produced roughly between about 0.9 and 9.5 billion PBMCs. What the research found in general, with its limitations: Higher generation probabilities were observed for clonotypes shared by all four sorted-subset donors than for non-shared clonotypes. The genetic and exposure-history diversity represented was limited by the small number of donors. Pairwise subsampling led to the expectation that sequencing depth would affect the degree of clonotype sharing among donors. Naive subsets generally had larger estimated clonotype richness than memory subsets. About 5% of naive CD4, 3.5% of naive CD8, approximately 2.2% of memory CD4, and about 0.4% of memory CD8 clonotypes were shared across a few donors. Incomplete sequencing was indicated by rarefaction of sorted-subset datasets, despite the large sequencing depth. Sampling was restricted to blood, and TCR repertoires in tissues likely differ from the TCR repertoires found in blood.

Using the deep immunoSEQ assay, TCR CDR3 regions were amplified from genomic DNA by multiplex PCR. Extracted genomic DNA from each cell subset was distributed evenly across all wells of several immunoSEQ 96-well plates, and each plate was treated as a replicate. Each replicate PCR for sorted subsets received around 210 ng genomic DNA, equal to 28,000 or so T cell genomes. Purified libraries were measured with a Qubit 3.0 fluorometer, size-checked on a Bioanalyzer 2100, and measured again with the KAPA Library Quantification kit. Every immunoSEQ 96-well plate was sequenced on a separate single-read 150-cycle Illumina NextSeq 550 flow cell. For the original study's pipeline: Because the immunoSEQ output included only junctional sequences and no quality scores, the filtering could not be the same as the filtering used for full-length reads. To assign V/J genes and CDR3, sequences were annotated against IMGT germline references using PyIR, a Python wrapper for IgBLAST v1.9. Reads were filtered out if the reads had weak V/J assignments (E-value above 1e-6), no CDR3, stop codons, out-of-frame junctions, or ambiguous translated residues. V3J clonotypes were defined as sequences sharing the same inferred V gene, J gene, and CDR3 amino acid sequence. Percentage overlap between repertoires was calculated by dividing the number of shared unique clonotypes by the size of the smaller repertoire. Three approaches were used to assess repertoire richness: RTK rarefaction, the Chao1 estimator, and Recon v2.1 estimates of unobserved clonotypes. Generation probabilities were computed with OLGA for all TCRbeta clonotypes obtained by the gDNA method from a few donors. In its TCRdb copy, this immuneACCESS table keeps in-frame sequences only and misses some clones. Where compared with another copy, unresolved V genes explain less than half of these, and the others have no known cause. V and J calls and clone size are those listed in that table; D and trimming were worked out from the DNA. The sample table records 950,000 to 1,100,000 clones; approximately 72% of these occur just once. The top ten clonotypes cover 1.4% to 1.5% of the sample.

V drops 11 bases and J drops 0 bases, leaving 14 bases in between. From the cysteine up to the phenylalanine, the CDR3 has a length of 15 residues. Of the read, only the CDR3 DNA is kept; its 45 bases are in frame from base 1. The CDR1 and CDR2 encoded by the germline V gene (reference sequence) are SEHNR and FQNEAQ. In the case of this clone: Which antigen it targets is not known. Base qualities are not provided; no much larger clone lies one nucleotide away.

Donors were healthy HIV-negative adults with no recently reported acute infections or vaccinations. All donors were Caucasian adults living in Nashville, Tennessee, USA. CD4+ T cells were enriched through magnetic negative selection, after which naive cells were positively selected on CD45RA and the remaining negative fraction served as the memory subset. After blood collection by leukapheresis, PBMCs were isolated using Ficoll-Histopaque density gradient centrifugation and then cryopreserved in the vapor phase of liquid nitrogen. Analytical flow cytometry was used to check the purity and quantity of every magnetically sorted T cell population. Genomic DNA was isolated from each sorted fraction and quantified by UV absorbance on a Nanodrop 2000c.

The origin of this receptor is a man aged 18 to 35 in good health. The rearrangement joined TRBV7-9 to TRBJ2-6; a tentative D call is TRBD1 (5 bases match). Material: memory CD4+ T cells sorted from blood. The cell subset or site label corresponds to: CD45RA-negative fraction. At the DNA level, the sequence is TGTGCCGGATACAGGCTCTCCTCTGGGGCCAACGTCCTGACTTTC. The encoded protein is CAGYRLSSGANVLTF.